Below, 32 T cell receptor beta chains from the same sample are listed, as sequenced in a study of T cell responses to AZD1222 COVID-19 vaccine. TCRdb keeps only in-frame clones here, not all; method: immunoSEQ multiplex PCR. The sample comprises 97,000 or so clones, approximately 88% of which are singletons, and over 15% rests with the top ten. The sequencing here drew on peripheral blood, taken on day 0 of AZD1222 vaccination. The receptors were sampled from an adult in good health.

This clone was picked up one time. V is TRBV9 and J is TRBJ2-5; 8 bases line up with TRBD2. The length of the CDR3 is 15 residues. J was trimmed by 2 bases and V by 0 bases; bases with no gene match: 3. The germline CDR1 and CDR2 sequences are SGDLS and YYNGEE. Here the CDR3 reads CASSVAAGEQETQYF. The CDR3 DNA follows: TGTGCCAGCAGCGTAGCAGCGGGAGAGCAAGAGACCCAGTACTTC. The whole variable domain, remainder taken from reference TRBV9 and TRBJ2-5, is DSGVTQTPKHLITATGQRVTLRCSPRSGDLSVYWYQQSLDQGLQFLIQYYNGEERAKGNILERFSAQQFPDLHSELNLSSLELGDSALYFCASSVAAGEQETQYFGPGTRLLVL.

The chain carries TRBV11-1 and TRBJ2-1; possibly TRBD1 or TRBD2 for D (5 bases each). The germline V and J ends were trimmed by 7 bases and 6 bases, with 22 bases remaining between them. The CDR3 has 16 amino acids. Germline V gene lookup returns CDR1 SGHAT and CDR2 FQDESV (reference sequence). The CDR3 sequence: CASIRGDQLTLNEQFF. The CDR3 coding sequence is TGTGCCAGCATTAGGGGAGATCAGTTAACCCTCAATGAGCAGTTCTTC.

The CDR3 DNA reads TGTGCCAGCAAGTTTAGCGGGGGGAACACCGGGGAGCTGTTTTTT. Translation gives CASKFSGGNTGELFF. The V and J genes are TRBV7-3 and TRBJ2-2, with 9 bases that match TRBD2. Germline CDR1 reads SGHTA; CDR2 reads FQGTGA. Trimming at V came to 7 bases and at J to 1 base, leaving 4 bases not matched to a gene. The CDR3 has 15 amino acids.

The chain has TRBV6-5 and TRBJ1-3; D gene unclear. Germline V gene data show CDR1 as MNHEY and CDR2 as SVGAGI. Deletions cut 3 bases from V and 0 bases from J, with 12 bases between. CDR3 length: 16 residues. CDR3 loop: CASSYTGLSSGNTIYF. Here the CDR3 DNA reads TGTGCCAGCAGTTATACCGGACTGAGCTCTGGAAACACCATATATTTT.

The rearrangement joins TRBV13 to TRBJ2-1; 7 bases agree with TRBD2. CDR1 is PRHDT, CDR2 FYEKMQ, per germline (reference sequence). V lost 5 bases to trimming and J lost 7 bases; unmatched junction nucleotides: 14. The CDR3 spans 16 residues. Here the CDR3 reads CASSRTSVISINEQFF. CDR3 bases: TGTGCCAGCAGCCGCACTAGCGTCATCAGTATTAATGAGCAGTTCTTC. Together with reference TRBV13 and TRBJ2-1, the CDR3 gives the full variable domain: AAGVIQSPRHLIKEKRETATLKCYPIPRHDTVYWYQQGPGQDPQFLISFYEKMQSDKGSIPDRFSAQQFSDYHSELNMSSLELGDSALYFCASSRTSVISINEQFFGPGTRLTVL.

V gene TRBV7-2 combines with J gene TRBJ1-1; D not certain. V was shortened by 6 bases and J by 1 base, with 9 bases between the two germline ends. Looked up from germline, CDR1 is SGHTA and CDR2 is FQGNSA. The CDR3 totals 13 residues. This CDR3 reads CASREGPNTEAFF. The CDR3, as DNA: TGTGCCAGCAGGGAAGGACCGAACACTGAAGCTTTCTTT.

The gene calls are TRBV19 and TRBJ2-5; a weak D match, TRBD1 (5 bases). The CDR3 consists of 13 residues. V gave up 6 bases and J gave up 5 bases, with 13 bases separating them. Germline CDR1 is LNHDA and CDR2 is SQIVND (reference sequence). CDR3 nucleotide sequence: TGTGCCAGTAGCCTCCAGGGCGGCGAGACCCAGTACTTC. Its translation is CASSLQGGETQYF.

This chain joins TRBV6-1 and TRBJ2-7; D not certain. Trimming removed 2 bases from V and 3 bases from J, with 17 bases in between. CDR1 is MNHNS, CDR2 SASEGT, per germline. The CDR3 spans 16 residues. CDR3: CASSERSGEPNYEQYF. The CDR3 nucleotides read TGTGCCAGCAGTGAACGGTCGGGTGAGCCCAACTACGAGCAGTACTTC.

This clone was detected once. The chain is built from TRBV11-3 and TRBJ2-1, with 7 bases matching TRBD2. CDR3 size: 13 residues. The junction had 8 bases not matched to a gene; V was cut back by 6 bases and J by 9 bases. Germline loops: CDR1 SGHNT, CDR2 YENEEA. The CDR3: CASSRTSAGEQFF. In DNA form, the CDR3 reads TGTGCCAGCAGTCGCACTAGCGCAGGTGAGCAGTTCTTC.

This chain uses TRBV3-1 (or the pseudogene TRBV3-2) with TRBJ1-4, with TRBD1 as a possible D gene (6 bases). Germline assignment: CDR1 LGHDT and CDR2 YNNKEL (reference sequence). Trimming removed 2 bases from V and 9 bases from J, with 19 bases in between. CDR3 size: 16 residues. CDR3 nucleotide sequence: TGTGCCAGCAGCCAACTAAGGGGGGATTACAGCAAAAAACTGTTTTTT. Its translation: CASSQLRGDYSKKLFF.

V usage is TRBV6-4 and J usage is TRBJ1-6, with D possibly being TRBD1 (6 bases). Germline lookup yields CDR1 MRHNA and CDR2 SNTAGT. Trimming removed 8 bases from V and 9 bases from J, with 20 bases in between. The CDR3 is 15 residues long. CDR3 bases: TGTGCCAGCTCGGTGGAGGGGGGGCGAGGTTCACCCCTCCACTTT. Translation gives CASSVEGGRGSPLHF.

The rearrangement joins TRBV19 to TRBJ1-2; TRBD1 is a possible D gene (5 bases). The CDR3 contains 14 residues. CDR1 and CDR2 (germline): LNHDA, SQIVND (reference sequence). The ends were cut back, 4 bases at V and 4 bases at J, with 13 bases in the middle. The CDR3 loop reads CASSRGDSSYGYTF. CDR3 in DNA: TGTGCCAGTAGTAGGGGAGACAGTTCCTATGGCTACACCTTC.

V is TRBV12-3 or TRBV12-4 and J is TRBJ2-3, with D uncertain. The V gene lost 3 bases and the J gene lost 4 bases, with 8 bases spanning the gap. The CDR3 totals 13 residues. The CDR3: CASSFSRADTQYF. The CDR3 nucleotides are TGTGCCAGCAGTTTCTCTCGGGCAGATACGCAGTATTTT.

Remarks on this clone: Other DNA sequences in this specimen translate into the identical CDR3. This rearrangement joins TRBV7-2 to TRBJ2-3; 7 bases map to TRBD2. The V segment lost 3 bases and the J segment 1 base; nucleotides outside the gene matches: 1. The CDR3 runs 14 residues. Germline CDR1 SGHTA, CDR2 FQGNSA. The CDR3 DNA follows: TGTGCCAGCAGCTTTAGCGGGCGCACAGATACGCAGTATTTT. Protein: CASSFSGRTDTQYF.

CDR3 DNA sequence: TGCAGTGCTATCCGTAACTATGGCTACACCTTC. Amino acid sequence: CSAIRNYGYTF. The gene calls are TRBV20-1 and TRBJ1-2; no definite D call. The V gene's germline CDR1 is DFQATT and CDR2 SNEGSKA (reference sequence). The V gene lost 4 bases and the J gene lost 1 base, with 4 bases spanning the gap. The CDR3 runs 11 residues.

This chain links TRBV15 with TRBJ2-7; possible D gene TRBD2, 6 bases. The CDR3 extends over 15 amino acids. The germline CDR1 and CDR2 sequences are LNHNV and YYDKDF (reference sequence). Deletions cut 0 bases from V and 6 bases from J, with 15 bases between. The CDR3 nucleotides read TGTGCCACCAGCAGAGATCGTGGGGGGTGGGGCGAGCAGTACGTC. Its protein product is CATSRDRGGWGEQYV.

The genes are TRBV7-9 and TRBJ1-4; the match to TRBD1 covers 9 bases. V dropped 3 bases and J dropped 7; count of bases not matched to a gene: 6. In germline, CDR1 is SEHNR, CDR2 FQNEAQ (reference sequence). The CDR3 has 15 amino acids. The CDR3 nucleotides are TGTGCCAGCAGCTTGGACACAGGGGGCGGTGAAAAACTGTTTTTT. Translation: CASSLDTGGGEKLFF.

V gene TRBV30 combines with J gene TRBJ1-6, with D possibly being TRBD1 (5 bases). Germline V gene lookup returns CDR1 GTSNPN and CDR2 SVGIG (reference sequence). This CDR3 comprises 13 residues. V lost 4 bases and J lost 6, with 10 bases in between. The CDR3 DNA reads as TGTGCCTGGACTTACGGGGCTAATTCACCCCTCCACTTT. It codes for CAWTYGANSPLHF.

The chain is built from TRBV27 and TRBJ2-3; 7 nucleotides match TRBD1. This CDR3 has 16 residues. V trimming: 0 bases; J trimming: 2 bases; junction bases outside the gene matches: 5. The V gene's germline CDR1 is MNHEY and CDR2 SMNVEV (reference sequence). CDR3 protein: CASSLSTGAITDTQYF. The DNA for the CDR3 is TGTGCCAGCAGTTTATCCACAGGGGCCATCACAGATACGCAGTATTTT.

This clone showed up just a few times. This chain connects TRBV7-8 to TRBJ1-1, with TRBD1 as a possible D gene (5 bases). Germline V lookup: CDR1 SGHVS, CDR2 FQNEAQ. Trimming pared 4 bases from V and 0 bases from J, leaving 18 bases between. The CDR3 consists of 17 residues. As DNA, the CDR3 is TGTGCCAGCAGCTCAGGGTGGACTATTAAATTGAACACTGAAGCTTTCTTT. Translating gives CASSSGWTIKLNTEAFF. The entire variable domain, with the rest obtained from reference TRBV7-8 and TRBJ1-1, is as follows: GAGVSQSPRYKVAKRGQDVALRCDPISGHVSLFWYQQALGQGPEFLTYFQNEAQLDKSGLPSDRFFAERPEGSVSTLKIQRTQQEDSAVYLCASSSGWTIKLNTEAFFGQGTRLTVV.

The rearrangement uses TRBV6-5 and TRBJ2-3; D might be TRBD2 (5 bases). The CDR3 covers 14 residues. The V end was cut by 7 bases, the J end by 3 bases, with 14 bases between. Germline values: CDR1 MNHEY, CDR2 SVGAGI. DNA of the CDR3: TGTGCCAGCACCCTAAATAGAGGGACAGATACGCAGTATTTT. Its protein product is CASTLNRGTDTQYF.

The V and J genes are TRBV18 and TRBJ1-4; the match to TRBD1 covers 8 bases. The CDR3 is 15 amino acids. CDR1 is KGHSH, CDR2 LQKENI, per germline. Unmatched junction bases numbered 3, after V lost 3 bases and J lost 3 bases. The CDR3 spells CASSPSTGANEKLFF. The CDR3 DNA follows: TGTGCCAGCTCACCCTCGACAGGGGCTAATGAAAAACTGTTTTTT.

This clone was recorded a few times. The rearrangement links TRBV4-2 to TRBJ1-1; D ambiguous. This CDR3 is built from 15 residues. Per the germline V gene, CDR1 is LGHNA and CDR2 is YNFKEQ. With 4 bases removed from V and 1 base from J, the gap between germline ends came to 13 bases. This CDR3 is CASSLLAGSNTEAFF. The CDR3 DNA sequence: TGTGCCAGCAGCCTTCTCGCCGGGTCGAACACTGAAGCTTTCTTT.

J is TRBJ2-5 and V is TRBV10-3, with TRBD2 matching over 9 bases. The trim removed 3 bases at V and 6 bases at J, leaving 5 bases unmatched. This CDR3 spans 14 amino acids. Germline CDR1 ENHRY, CDR2 SYGVKD. The CDR3 bases are TGTGCCATCAGTGATAGCGGGAGCGGGCAGACCCAGTACTTC. Its protein product is CAISDSGSGQTQYF.

The chain employs TRBV11-3 and TRBJ1-3; the D gene is possibly TRBD1 (5 bases). The CDR3 has 15 amino acids. V lost 5 bases and J 0 bases, leaving 11 bases between the germline ends. From germline, CDR1 is SGHNT and CDR2 YENEEA. CDR3 in amino acids: CASSATGTSGNTIYF. The CDR3 DNA follows: TGTGCCAGCAGCGCTACAGGTACCTCTGGAAACACCATATATTTT.

The chain carries TRBV4-3 and TRBJ1-1; D is ambiguous. Trimming took 1 base from V and 0 from J, leaving 12 bases between them. The CDR3 contains 16 residues. Looked up from germline, CDR1 is LGHNA and CDR2 is YSLEER. The CDR3 region is CASSQGRQSLNTEAFF. Written as DNA, the CDR3 is TGCGCCAGCAGCCAAGGTAGGCAGTCTCTGAACACTGAAGCTTTCTTT.

V gene TRBV12-3 or TRBV12-4 combines with J gene TRBJ1-5, with D unresolved. This CDR3 is built from 12 residues. V was shortened by 8 bases and J by 10 bases, with 15 bases between the two germline ends. CDR3 nucleotide sequence: TGTGCCAGCGGCCGAAGTGGAGGACCCCAGCATTTT. Its protein product is CASGRSGGPQHF.

This rearrangement joins TRBV15 to TRBJ1-5; D not resolved. V was pared by 8 bases and J by 5 bases, with 10 bases between. The CDR3 runs to 12 residues. Germline V CDR1 and CDR2: LNHNV, YYDKDF (reference sequence). The CDR3 nucleotides are TGTGCCACCTGGAACGGGGATCAGCCCCAGCATTTT. Translated: CATWNGDQPQHF.

The chain recombines TRBV28 with TRBJ2-1; D perhaps matches TRBD2 (5 bases). Germline V CDR1 and CDR2: MDHEN, SYDVKM. This CDR3 is 12 amino acids long. V was clipped by 5 bases and J by 8 bases, with 10 bases between them. CDR3 DNA sequence: TGTGCCAGCAGTGAACGACTATATGAGCAGTTCTTC. Protein product: CASSERLYEQFF.

This chain connects TRBV5-4 to TRBJ1-3; 11 bases map to TRBD1. V gave up 4 bases and J gave up 3 bases; unmatched junction bases: 6. CDR3 size: 16 residues. Germline-derived CDR1 and CDR2 are SGHNT and YYREEE (reference sequence). As DNA, the CDR3 is TGTGCCAGCAGCCTAAGGACAGGGGGCAGTGGAAACACCATATATTTT. It yields the protein CASSLRTGGSGNTIYF.

This clone came up a few times. The J gene is TRBJ1-5, the V gene TRBV6-2 or TRBV6-3; D call uncertain. The V end lost 6 bases, the J end lost 3 bases, and 15 bases lay between the germline ends. Germline CDR1 is MNHEY and CDR2 is SVGEGT. The CDR3 covers 15 residues. The CDR3 here is CASSRDSRFNQPQHF. The CDR3 DNA reads as TGTGCCAGCAGCAGAGATAGTAGGTTCAATCAGCCCCAGCATTTT.

The V and J genes are TRBV7-3 and TRBJ2-2; D uncertain. Germline assignment: CDR1 SGHTA and CDR2 FQGTGA. V was shortened by 5 bases and J by 4 bases, with 5 bases between the two germline ends. The CDR3 is made up of 12 amino acids. This CDR3 reads CASSRGTGELFF. In DNA, the CDR3 is TGTGCCAGCAGCCGCGGCACCGGGGAGCTGTTTTTT.